The next 21 T cell receptor beta chains were all read from a single sample in a study of blood T cell repertoires in COVID-19. TCRdb's table, derived via immunoSEQ multiplex PCR, lists solely in-frame clones and lacks some. The table lists 150,000 or so clones, 60% to 80% of them singletons, with roughly 2.9% in the top ten. Sequenced sample: PBMCs or T cells enriched from blood (not recorded which). The receptors were sampled from a woman aged 45-65 years who had recovered from COVID-19.

The chain employs TRBV5-8 and TRBJ1-3; 7 bases align to TRBD1. Germline values: CDR1 SGHTS, CDR2 YDEGEE. The CDR3 totals 15 residues. Trimming cost V 4 bases and J 4 bases; bases outside gene matches: 8. CDR3 protein: CASSTDQGGGNTIYF. CDR3 bases: TGTGCCAGCAGCACCGACCAGGGGGGAGGAAACACCATATATTTT.

The chain links TRBV7-8 to TRBJ2-3, with 9 bases that match TRBD1. The V segment lost 4 bases and the J segment 3 bases; nucleotides outside the gene matches: 8. The CDR3 spans 16 residues. CDR1 and CDR2 (germline): SGHVS, FQNEAQ. CDR3 sequence: CASSSVSGQGTDTQYF. The CDR3 DNA is TGTGCCAGCAGCTCGGTATCAGGACAGGGGACAGATACGCAGTATTTT.

The chain uses TRBV9 and TRBJ2-3; maybe TRBD2 (5 bases). The CDR3 extends over 14 amino acids. V was pared by 7 bases and J by 6 bases, with 18 bases between. Germline V gene lookup returns CDR1 SGDLS and CDR2 YYNGEE. CDR3 sequence reads: CASGLTRERDTQYF. The CDR3 DNA sequence: TGTGCCAGCGGATTGACAAGGGAGAGGGATACGCAGTATTTT.

This clone was seen only a few times. The chain is built from TRBV2 and TRBJ2-3, with 8 nucleotides matching TRBD2. Germline lookup yields CDR1 SNHLY and CDR2 FYNNEI. This CDR3 has 16 residues. The V gene end was trimmed by 4 bases and the J gene end by 6 bases; junction bases not matched to a gene: 12. CDR3 sequence (DNA): TGTGCCAGCAGTGCGAGACTAGCGTGGGAAAGGGATACGCAGTATTTT. Encoded protein: CASSARLAWERDTQYF.

This CDR3 is CASSATGPNEKLFF. The CDR3 bases are TGTGCCAGCAGTGCGACAGGGCCTAATGAAAAACTGTTTTTT. The chain joins TRBV2 to TRBJ1-4; 7 bases agree with TRBD1. The CDR3 contains 14 residues. Germline loops: CDR1 SNHLY, CDR2 FYNNEI. V trimming: 4 bases; J trimming: 3 bases; junction bases outside the gene matches: 2.

V usage is TRBV7-8 and J usage is TRBJ2-2; D is perhaps TRBD2 (6 bases). The CDR3 covers 14 residues. Between the trimmed V and J ends, which lost 7 bases and 4 bases, there was a span of 13 bases. CDR1 and CDR2 from the germline V gene are SGHVS and FQNEAQ. The CDR3 reads CASTHGGSTGELFF. Written as DNA, the CDR3 is TGTGCCAGCACCCATGGGGGGAGCACCGGGGAGCTGTTTTTT.

This clone was picked up one time. J is TRBJ2-2 and V is TRBV2; a possible D gene is TRBD2 (5 bases). V was trimmed by 8 bases and J by 0 bases, leaving 10 bases between them. This CDR3 spans 14 amino acids. The germline CDR1 and CDR2 sequences are SNHLY and FYNNEI. The CDR3 reads CASVRDSNTGELFF. The DNA of the CDR3 is TGTGCCAGCGTCCGGGATTCGAACACCGGGGAGCTGTTTTTT.

V usage is TRBV7-3 and J usage is TRBJ2-2; unclear D gene. The germline gives CDR1 SGHTA, CDR2 FQGTGA. The V and J ends lost 1 base and 7 bases respectively, with 4 bases between them. The CDR3 totals 12 residues. Written as DNA, the CDR3 is TGTGCCAGCAGCTTAAGTCACGGGGAGCTGTTTTTT. It specifies CASSLSHGELFF.

The chain uses TRBV7-8 and TRBJ2-1, with TRBD2 matching over 7 bases. There are 16 residues in the CDR3. From germline, CDR1 is SGHVS and CDR2 FQNEAQ. With 2 bases clipped from V and 10 bases from J, the junction kept 14 bases outside the gene matches. This CDR3 is CASSLSRGRGRVEQFF. CDR3 DNA sequence: TGTGCCAGCAGCTTATCCCGGGGGAGGGGAAGGGTCGAGCAGTTCTTC. Combining the CDR3 with reference TRBV7-8 and TRBJ2-1 gives the whole variable domain GAGVSQSPRYKVAKRGQDVALRCDPISGHVSLFWYQQALGQGPEFLTYFQNEAQLDKSGLPSDRFFAERPEGSVSTLKIQRTQQEDSAVYLCASSLSRGRGRVEQFFGPGTRLTVL.

This chain uses TRBV11-2 with TRBJ2-2; TRBD2 might be the D (6 bases). Germline V gives CDR1 SGHAT, CDR2 FQNNGV. This CDR3 has 15 residues. Trimming removed 3 bases at V and 2 bases at J, with 10 bases between. The CDR3 nucleotides read TGTGCCAGCAGCTTGCGGCGGGAAAACACCGGGGAGCTGTTTTTT. This codes for CASSLRRENTGELFF.

This chain connects TRBV6-5 to TRBJ2-1; 10 nucleotides match TRBD1. V was clipped by 7 bases and J by 2 bases; unmatched bases: 5. Germline CDR1 is MNHEY and CDR2 is SVGAGI. CDR3 length: 15 residues. Written as DNA, the CDR3 is TGTGCCAGCACCCCAGACAGGGGGCCCTACAATGAGCAGTTCTTC. Protein product: CASTPDRGPYNEQFF.

CDR3 protein: CASSLAARNSNQPQHF. The DNA for the CDR3 is TGTGCCAGCAGCTTAGCCGCCAGAAATAGCAATCAGCCCCAGCATTTT. The genes are TRBV7-8 and TRBJ1-5; no definite D call. V was pared by 0 bases and J by 0 bases, with 9 bases between. The CDR3 covers 16 residues. Germline-derived CDR1 and CDR2 are SGHVS and FQNEAQ.

In this sample, this clone turned up a few times. The chain joins TRBV5-1 to TRBJ1-2, with D perhaps TRBD1 (5 bases). This CDR3 is built from 14 residues. CDR1 and CDR2 (germline): SGHRS, YFSETQ. Trimming took 0 bases from V and 2 from J, leaving 8 bases between them. Here the CDR3 reads CASSLGQINYGYTF. The DNA of the CDR3 is TGCGCCAGCAGCTTGGGACAGATAAACTATGGCTACACCTTC.

The chain combines TRBV29-1 with TRBJ2-1; 10 bases are shared with TRBD2. The CDR3 runs to 15 residues. Germline lookup yields CDR1 SQVTM and CDR2 ANQGSEA. V shed 5 bases, J shed 7 bases, and the junction held 11 bases outside the gene matches. The CDR3 loop is CSVKGSSGSVNEQFF. CDR3 nucleotides: TGCAGCGTTAAGGGGTCTAGCGGGAGTGTGAATGAGCAGTTCTTC.

This chain joins TRBV18 and TRBJ1-1; D is possibly TRBD1 (6 bases). This CDR3 is 15 amino acids long. Trimming left V 0 bases short and J 4 bases short, with 12 bases between. In germline, CDR1 is KGHSH, CDR2 LQKENI. CDR3 protein: CASSPPVGAGTEAFF. In DNA, the CDR3 is TGTGCCAGCTCACCACCCGTGGGGGCGGGCACTGAAGCTTTCTTT.

The chain joins TRBV11-3 to TRBJ1-2; D is uncertain. Trimming pared 2 bases from V and 4 bases from J, leaving 8 bases between. The CDR3 has 13 amino acids. CDR1 is SGHNT and CDR2 is YENEEA in the germline V gene. CDR3 amino acids: CASSLPGSYGYTF. CDR3 nucleotide sequence: TGTGCCAGCAGCTTACCGGGAAGCTATGGCTACACCTTC. The variable domain in full, with the rest retrieved from reference TRBV11-3 and TRBJ1-2, is EAGVVQSPRYKIIEKKQPVAFWCNPISGHNTLYWYLQNLGQGPELLIRYENEEAVDDSQLPKDRFSAERLKGVDSTLKIQPAELGDSAVYLCASSLPGSYGYTFGSGTRLTVV.

The J gene is TRBJ2-7, the V gene TRBV5-5; 10 nucleotides align to TRBD2. Germline CDR1 and CDR2: SGHKS and YYEKEE (reference sequence). This CDR3 contains 15 residues. V was pared by 3 bases and J by 6 bases, with 9 bases of the junction left unmatched. The CDR3 loop reads CASSSGTSVSGEQYF. DNA of the CDR3: TGTGCCAGCAGCTCCGGGACTAGCGTCTCCGGCGAGCAGTACTTC.

V usage is TRBV6-5 and J usage is TRBJ1-2; 7 positions agree with TRBD1. The V and J ends lost 2 bases and 2 bases, in that order; junction bases with no gene match: 8. Germline assignment: CDR1 MNHEY and CDR2 SVGAGI. This CDR3 contains 16 residues. The CDR3 loop is CASSYTRTGVNYGYTF. The DNA for the CDR3 is TGTGCCAGCAGTTACACAAGGACAGGAGTAAACTATGGCTACACCTTC.

As to this clone: Other DNA sequences in this sample translate to the same CDR3. The genes are TRBV9 and TRBJ1-3; 7 bases fit TRBD1. V lost 4 bases and J lost 7; bases outside the gene matches: 11. This CDR3 is built from 15 residues. Germline-derived CDR1 and CDR2 are SGDLS and YYNGEE. The CDR3: CASSPHRGPGNTIYF. The CDR3 DNA follows: TGTGCCAGCAGCCCACACAGGGGTCCCGGCAACACCATATATTTT.

This chain joins TRBV7-2 and TRBJ2-1, with D hard to call. Germline lookup yields CDR1 SGHTA and CDR2 FQGNSA. The CDR3 covers 15 residues. V was pared by 8 bases and J by 0 bases, with 14 bases between. The CDR3 sequence is CASSTRESSYNEQFF. The CDR3 DNA is TGTGCCAGCTCAACGCGAGAGAGCTCCTACAATGAGCAGTTCTTC.

This clone appeared a few times. The genes are TRBV11-2 and TRBJ2-7; D possibly corresponds to TRBD1 (5 bases). V lost 3 bases and J lost 4, with 13 bases in between. Germline V gene data show CDR1 as SGHAT and CDR2 as FQNNGV. The CDR3 consists of 14 residues. For the CDR3, the DNA is TGTGCCAGCAGCTTCCCAGGGTTGGGGTACGAGCAGTACTTC. Encoded protein: CASSFPGLGYEQYF.